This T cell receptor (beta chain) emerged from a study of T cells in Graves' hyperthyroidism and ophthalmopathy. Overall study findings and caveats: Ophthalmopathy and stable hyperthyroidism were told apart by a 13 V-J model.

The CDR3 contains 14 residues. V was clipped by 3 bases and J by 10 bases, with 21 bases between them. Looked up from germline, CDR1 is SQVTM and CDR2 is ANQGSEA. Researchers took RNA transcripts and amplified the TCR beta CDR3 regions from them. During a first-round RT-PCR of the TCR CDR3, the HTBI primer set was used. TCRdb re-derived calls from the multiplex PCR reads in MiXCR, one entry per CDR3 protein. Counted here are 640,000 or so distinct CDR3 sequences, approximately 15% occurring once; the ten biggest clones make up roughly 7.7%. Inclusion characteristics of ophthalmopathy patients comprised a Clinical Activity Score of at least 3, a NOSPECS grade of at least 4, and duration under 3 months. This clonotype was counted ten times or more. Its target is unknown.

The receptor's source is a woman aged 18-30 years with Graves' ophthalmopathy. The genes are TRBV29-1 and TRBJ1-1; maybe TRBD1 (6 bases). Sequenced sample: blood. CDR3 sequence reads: CSVDGEWGAPRAFF. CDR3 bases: TGCAGCGTTGACGGGGAGTGGGGGGCGCCGAGAGCTTTCTTT.